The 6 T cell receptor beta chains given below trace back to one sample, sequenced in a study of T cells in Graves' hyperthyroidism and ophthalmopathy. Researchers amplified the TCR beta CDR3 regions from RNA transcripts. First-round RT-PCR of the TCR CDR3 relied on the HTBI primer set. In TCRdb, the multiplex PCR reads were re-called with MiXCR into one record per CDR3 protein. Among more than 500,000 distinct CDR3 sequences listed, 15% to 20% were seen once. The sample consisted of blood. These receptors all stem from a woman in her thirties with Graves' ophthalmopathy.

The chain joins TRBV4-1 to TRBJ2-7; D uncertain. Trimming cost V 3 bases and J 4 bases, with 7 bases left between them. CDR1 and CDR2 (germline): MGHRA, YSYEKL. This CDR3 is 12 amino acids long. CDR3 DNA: TGCGCCAGCAGCCAGAACTATTACGAGCAGTACTTC. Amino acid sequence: CASSQNYYEQYF.

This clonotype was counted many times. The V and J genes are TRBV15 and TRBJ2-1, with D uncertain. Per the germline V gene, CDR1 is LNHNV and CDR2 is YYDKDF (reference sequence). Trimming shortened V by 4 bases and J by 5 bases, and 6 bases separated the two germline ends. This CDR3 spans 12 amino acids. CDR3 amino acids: CATSTLHNEQFF. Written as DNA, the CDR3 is TGTGCCACCAGCACCTTGCACAATGAGCAGTTCTTC.

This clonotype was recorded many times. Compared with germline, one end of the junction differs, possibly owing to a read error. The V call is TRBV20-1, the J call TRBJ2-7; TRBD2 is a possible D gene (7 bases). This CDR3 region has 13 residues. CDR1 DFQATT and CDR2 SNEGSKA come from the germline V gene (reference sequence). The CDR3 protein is CSPRGDYTYEQYF. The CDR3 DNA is TGCAGTCCTAGGGGGGACTACACCTACGAGCAGTACTTC.

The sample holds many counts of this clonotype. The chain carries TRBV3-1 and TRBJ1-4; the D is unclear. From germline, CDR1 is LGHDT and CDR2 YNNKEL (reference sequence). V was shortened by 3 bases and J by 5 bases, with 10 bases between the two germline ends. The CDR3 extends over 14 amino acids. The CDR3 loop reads CASSQGTVNEKLFF. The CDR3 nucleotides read TGTGCCAGCAGCCAGGGCACCGTGAATGAAAAACTGTTTTTT. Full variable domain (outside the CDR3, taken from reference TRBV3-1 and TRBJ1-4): DTAVSQTPKYLVTQMGNDKSIKCEQNLGHDTMYWYKQDSKKFLKIMFSYNNKELIINETVPNRFSPKSPDKAHLNLHINSLELGDSAVYFCASSQGTVNEKLFFGSGTQLSVL.

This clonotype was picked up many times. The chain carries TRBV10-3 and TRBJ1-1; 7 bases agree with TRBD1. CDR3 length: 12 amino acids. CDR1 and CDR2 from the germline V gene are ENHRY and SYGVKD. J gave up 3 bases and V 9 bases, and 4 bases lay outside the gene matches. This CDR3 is CAIQGLHTEAFF. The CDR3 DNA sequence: TGTGCCATACAGGGGCTTCACACTGAAGCTTTCTTT.

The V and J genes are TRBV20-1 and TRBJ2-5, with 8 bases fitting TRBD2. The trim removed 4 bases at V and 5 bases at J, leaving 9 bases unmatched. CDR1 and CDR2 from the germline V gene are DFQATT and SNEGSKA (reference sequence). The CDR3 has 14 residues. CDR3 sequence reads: CSATLREGGETQYF. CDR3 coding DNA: TGCAGTGCTACCCTTCGGGAGGGCGGCGAGACCCAGTACTTC.